Presented here are 15 T cell receptor beta chains from one specimen sequenced in a study of shared clonotypes between healthy human individuals. Repertoires were generated with immunoSEQ multiplex PCR, while TCRdb's copy carries only in-frame clones and drops some. The data hold roughly 520,000 clones, with roughly 95% observed a single time. The sequenced sample consisted of naive CD4+ T cells sorted from blood. The subset was: CD45RA+ positively selected. Every receptor here comes from a young woman in good health.

This clone was counted once. The chain uses TRBV7-6 and TRBJ1-2, with D perhaps matching TRBD1 (6 bases). Trimming pared 3 bases from V and 3 bases from J, leaving 8 bases between. CDR1 is SGHVS and CDR2 is FNYEAQ in the germline V gene. The length of the CDR3 is 13 residues. The CDR3 loop reads CASSFQGYYGYTF. The DNA for the CDR3 is TGTGCCAGCAGCTTTCAGGGGTACTATGGCTACACCTTC.

The chain couples TRBV30 to TRBJ2-7; D ambiguous. From germline, CDR1 is GTSNPN and CDR2 SVGIG (reference sequence). The CDR3 sequence is 14 residues long. Between the trimmed V and J ends, which lost 3 bases and 2 bases, there was a span of 14 bases. The CDR3 reads CAWRPAAGPYEQYF. CDR3 in DNA: TGTGCCTGGAGACCGGCAGCCGGTCCCTACGAGCAGTACTTC.

This chain links TRBV7-2 with TRBJ2-7; 7 bases align to TRBD1. This CDR3 is built from 14 residues. V was clipped by 4 bases and J by 2 bases; unmatched bases: 5. From germline, CDR1 is SGHTA and CDR2 FQGNSA. The DNA of the CDR3 is TGTGCCAGCAGCTCTCTCGGGACAGCCTACGAGCAGTACTTC. Translated, it gives CASSSLGTAYEQYF.

The chain joins TRBV18 to TRBJ2-7, with 9 nucleotides matching TRBD1. The junction had 9 bases not matched to a gene; V was cut back by 2 bases and J by 4 bases. The CDR3 runs 16 residues. The V gene's germline CDR1 is KGHSH and CDR2 LQKENI. The DNA of the CDR3 is TGTGCCAGCTCACCAAGGACCGGGACAGGGACGTACGAGCAGTACTTC. The encoded protein is CASSPRTGTGTYEQYF.

The V call is TRBV5-4, the J call TRBJ1-3; a possible D gene is TRBD1 (5 bases). Germline CDR1 SGHNT, CDR2 YYREEE (reference sequence). CDR3 length equals 15 residues. Trimming left V 5 bases short and J 3 bases short, with 15 bases between. The CDR3 protein is CASRAAGGSGNTIYF. The CDR3 DNA reads as TGTGCCAGCAGGGCGGCCGGGGGAAGTGGAAACACCATATATTTT.

V is TRBV10-3 and J is TRBJ2-3; 7 nucleotides line up with TRBD2. The CDR3 covers 16 residues. Germline values: CDR1 ENHRY, CDR2 SYGVKD. The junction had 9 bases not matched to a gene; V was cut back by 2 bases and J by 4 bases. The CDR3 coding sequence is TGTGCCATCAGTGAGAGGGAGGGGCCTTGGGCAGATACGCAGTATTTT. Its protein product is CAISEREGPWADTQYF.

V gene TRBV7-3 combines with J gene TRBJ2-1, with D possibly matching TRBD1 (5 bases). CDR3 size: 13 residues. Germline V gives CDR1 SGHTA, CDR2 FQGTGA. With 4 bases removed from V and 9 bases from J, the gap between germline ends came to 13 bases. CDR3 in amino acids: CASSSPQGTEQFF. CDR3 in DNA: TGTGCCAGCAGCTCCCCCCAGGGCACTGAGCAGTTCTTC.

The chain has TRBV2 and TRBJ1-6, with a possible D match to TRBD1 (5 bases). The CDR3 is 15 residues long. The V end was cut by 3 bases, the J end by 7 bases, with 13 bases between. CDR1 is SNHLY and CDR2 is FYNNEI in the germline V gene. The CDR3 bases are TGTGCCAGCAGTGAGGAGGGACTGGAAAATTCACCCCTCCACTTT. Encoded protein: CASSEEGLENSPLHF.

This chain links TRBV7-9 with TRBJ2-2; D might be TRBD2 (5 bases). The CDR3 is made up of 15 amino acids. From germline, CDR1 is SEHNR and CDR2 FQNEAQ (reference sequence). V dropped 2 bases and J dropped 5 bases, with 12 bases sitting between them. The CDR3 loop is CASSLRGNSTGELFF. The DNA of the CDR3 is TGTGCCAGCAGCTTACGGGGAAACAGTACCGGGGAGCTGTTTTTT. The whole variable domain, remainder taken from reference TRBV7-9 and TRBJ2-2, is DTGVSQNPRHKITKRGQNVTFRCDPISEHNRLYWYRQTLGQGPEFLTYFQNEAQLEKSRLLSDRFSAERPKGSFSTLEIQRTEQGDSAMYLCASSLRGNSTGELFFGEGSRLTVL.

A note on this clone: Other DNA sequences within the sample encode an identical CDR3. The chain employs TRBV5-1 and TRBJ1-4, with 7 bases that match TRBD1. Germline V lookup: CDR1 SGHRS, CDR2 YFSETQ. V dropped 0 bases and J dropped 8; count of bases not matched to a gene: 4. This CDR3 has 14 residues. CDR3 amino acids: CASSLGQGGEKLFF. For the CDR3, the DNA is TGCGCCAGCAGCTTGGGGCAGGGGGGCGAAAAACTGTTTTTT.

V is TRBV18 and J is TRBJ2-3; TRBD2 aligns across 11 bases. CDR3 length: 15 residues. V gave up 3 bases and J gave up 6 bases; unmatched junction bases: 5. Germline V gene lookup returns CDR1 KGHSH and CDR2 LQKENI. The CDR3, as DNA: TGTGCCAGCTCACCCGATAGCGGGAGGGCTGATACGCAGTATTTT. Its translation is CASSPDSGRADTQYF.

The rearrangement joins TRBV19 to TRBJ1-5, with 8 positions matching TRBD1. In germline, CDR1 is LNHDA, CDR2 SQIVND (reference sequence). Germline trimming cut 6 bases from V and 5 bases from J; bases unmatched to any gene: 9. CDR3 length: 15 residues. CDR3 sequence (DNA): TGTGCCAGTAGAACTGGACAGGGTCGCTATCAGCCCCAGCATTTT. It codes for CASRTGQGRYQPQHF.

This chain links TRBV19 with TRBJ2-1; TRBD2 aligns across 7 bases. CDR3 length: 14 amino acids. V was pared by 5 bases and J by 0 bases, with 1 base of the junction left unmatched. CDR1 and CDR2 (germline): LNHDA, SQIVND (reference sequence). The CDR3 DNA sequence: TGTGCCAGTAGTGGGAGGGCCTCCTACAATGAGCAGTTCTTC. It codes for CASSGRASYNEQFF.

A remark on this clone: This specimen includes other DNA sequences encoding the same CDR3. The gene calls are TRBV5-1 and TRBJ2-5, with no clear D. CDR3 size: 11 residues. V was clipped by 2 bases and J by 2 bases, with 1 base between them. Germline CDR1 and CDR2: SGHRS and YFSETQ. The CDR3 DNA is TGCGCCAGCAGCTTACAAGAGACCCAGTACTTC. Protein: CASSLQETQYF.

The chain links TRBV2 to TRBJ2-2; a weak D match, TRBD1 (6 bases). The CDR3 consists of 14 residues. In germline, CDR1 is SNHLY, CDR2 FYNNEI. Trimming left V 5 bases short and J 2 bases short, with 9 bases between. CDR3 in DNA: TGTGCCAGCAGTCAGGGGCTAAACACCGGGGAGCTGTTTTTT. As protein: CASSQGLNTGELFF.